Listed here is a single T cell receptor beta chain. In the same sample, other DNA sequences code for this CDR3. This sample was taken from a study of Ad26.COV2.S vaccination and SARS-CoV-2 variants. Trimming stripped 0 bases from V and 6 bases from J, with 12 bases between. Germline loops: CDR1 SGHRS, CDR2 YFSETQ. The CDR3 is made up of 15 amino acids. Sample treatment: roughly 20 received Ad26.COV2.S at low or high dose, single or two shots; 5 received placebo; per-sample allocation not given. Samples analyzed were those drawn on day 63 after the first vaccine or placebo injection. Profiled with immunoSEQ multiplex PCR; TCRdb holds only in-frame clones, not every one. The data show some 520,000 clones, roughly nine tenths seen once.

The chain is built from TRBV5-1 and TRBJ2-2; D is possibly TRBD2 (7 bases). The source material was peripheral blood, sampled in a trial of Ad26.COV2.S vaccine versus placebo. The TCR sequence derives from a person aged 18-65 years who received the Ad26.COV2.S COVID-19 vaccine or a placebo. This CDR3 is CASSLAGGAAGELFF. In DNA form, the CDR3 reads TGCGCCAGCAGCTTGGCGGGGGGCGCAGCCGGGGAGCTGTTTTTT.